This T cell receptor beta chain was recorded in a study of T cell changes during pregnancy in multiple sclerosis. Sequenced by immunoSEQ multiplex PCR; TCRdb stores in-frame clones only, minus some. Found here are about 18,000 clones, 85% to 90% of them singletons; the top ten hold around 8.7%. This clone came up a few times. V trimming: 5 bases; J trimming: 7 bases; junction bases outside the gene matches: 7. This CDR3 has 15 amino acids. The germline V gene encodes CDR1 LNHDA and CDR2 SQIVND (reference sequence). The sequencing used CD8+ T cells from peripheral blood mononuclear cells, collected after pregnancy. The V call is TRBV19, the J call TRBJ1-6; the match to TRBD1 covers 8 bases. The sequence was obtained from a female donor with multiple sclerosis, enrolled in a pregnancy study. CDR3: CASSDRTGRNSPLHF. For the CDR3, the DNA is TGTGCCAGTAGTGATCGGACAGGGCGGAATTCACCCCTCCACTTT.